These T cell receptor beta chains were read from a single sample in a study of Graves' ophthalmopathy and Graves' hyperthyroidism. TCRdb used MiXCR to reprocess the multiplex PCR reads, holding one entry per CDR3 protein. The table lists about 740,000 distinct CDR3 sequences, roughly 40% of them singletons. Input material: peripheral blood. The receptors come from an adult man with Graves' ophthalmopathy. Both conserved end residues are part of each CDR3. Each record gives: clone size, D gene, J gene, V gene, CDR3 DNA, CDR3 protein. D genes are given only for firm matches. Clone size is shown for a subset of rows, as once, few, many or a class of expanded clone.

>few|NA|TRBJ1-2|TRBV6-6
TGTGCCAGCAGTGGGGGGCAGGGCCATAACTATGGCTACACCTTC
CASSGGQGHNYGYTF
>NA|NA|TRBJ1-5|TRBV9
TGTGCCAGCAGCGCTGCAGGGGGCAATCAGCCCCAGCATTTT
CASSAAGGNQPQHF
>many|TRBD1|TRBJ1-2|TRBV7-8
TGTGCCAGCAGCTTAGAGCCAGGGGGCGATCGCTACACCTTC
CASSLEPGGDRYTF
>NA|TRBD1|TRBJ2-6|TRBV20-1
TGCAGTGCCCATAACGTTTTTGGACAGGAACAGTCTGGGGCCAACGTCCTGACTTTC
CSAHNVFGQEQSGANVLTF
>once|NA|TRBJ1-2|TRBV7-9
TGTGCCAGCAGCCAAGAGGTCAGGGGTAACTATGGCTACACCTTC
CASSQEVRGNYGYTF
>many|NA|TRBJ1-4|TRBV19
TGTGCCAGTAGATCCCCGGAGGGGCGAGGAAAACTGTTTTTT
CASRSPEGRGKLFF
>many|TRBD1|TRBJ2-5|TRBV24-1
TGTGCCACCAGTGATCTTCGGACAGGTCAAGAGACCCAGTACTTC
CATSDLRTGQETQYF
>few|NA|TRBJ2-7|TRBV19
TGTGCCAGCGGTCGACACCCTGAATCCTACGAGCAGTACTTC
CASGRHPESYEQYF
>NA|TRBD1|TRBJ1-2|TRBV25-1
TGTGCCAGCAGTTACTCCTCCGGGACAGGGGAGGGCTACACCTTC
CASSYSSGTGEGYTF
>NA|NA|TRBJ2-7|TRBV2
TGTGCCAGCAGTGACCAAACCTACGAGCAGTACTTC
CASSDQTYEQYF
>once|TRBD2|TRBJ2-5|TRBV10-2
TGCGCCAGTCGGGAAGTAGCGGGGGTTTTC
CASREVAGVF
>NA|NA|TRBJ1-6|TRBV13
TGTGCCAGCAGCTTAGGCCCGTCCGGGGGATCACCCCTCCACTTT
CASSLGPSGGSPLHF
>few|NA|TRBJ1-2|TRBV4-1
TGCGCCAGCAGCCCGCAGGAACAGGGTAACTATGGCTACACCTTC
CASSPQEQGNYGYTF
>NA|NA|TRBJ1-5|TRBV2
TGTGCCAGCAGTGAGGTAGAGACCCAGCATTTT
CASSEVETQHF
>NA|TRBD2|TRBJ2-7|TRBV2
TGTGCCAGCAATCCGGGACTAGACTACGAGCAGTACTTC
CASNPGLDYEQYF
>few|NA|TRBJ1-2|TRBV2
TGTGCCAGCAGTGAATCGGCACAGGTCCCCCGCTACACCTTC
CASSESAQVPRYTF
>NA|NA|TRBJ2-2|TRBV4-2
TGTGCCAGCAGCCAAGATTACCAGCGGGAGCTGTTTTTT
CASSQDYQRELFF
>once|NA|TRBJ2-2|TRBV25-1
TGTGCCAGCAGCTTGGCAGGGCTAGCGCGTACCGGGGAGCTGTTTTTT
CASSLAGLARTGELFF
>NA|NA|TRBJ1-2|TRBV20-1
TGCAGTGCAAACCCTCCGGGGGTAGGGAACTATGGCTACACCTTC
CSANPPGVGNYGYTF
>NA|TRBD2|TRBJ2-5|TRBV7-2
TGTGCCAGCAGCTTAGCGGCTGGCGGGAGTCTACAAGAGACCCAGTACTTC
CASSLAAGGSLQETQYF
>many|NA|TRBJ2-7|TRBV7-9
TGTGCCAGCAGCTTAGGCAGCACCTACGAGCAGTACTTC
CASSLGSTYEQYF
>NA|NA|TRBJ2-3|TRBV10-3
TGTGCCACCAGTGTGGGCACAGATACGCAGTATTTT
CATSVGTDTQYF
>few|NA|TRBJ2-7|TRBV5-6
TGTGCCAGCAGCTTGGCCGGCGGGGCCGCCTACGAGCAGTACTTC
CASSLAGGAAYEQYF
>NA|TRBD2|TRBJ2-7|TRBV10-3
TGTGCCAGCAGTTACATCGGGACTAGCGGCCCTATAGGGCACGAGCAGTACTTC
CASSYIGTSGPIGHEQYF